The 10 T cell receptor beta chains below all came from one sample that was sequenced in a study of cytomegalovirus exposure and HLA in healthy donors. PCR used 60 Vbeta primers and 13 Jbeta primers. The assay was immunoSEQ multiplex PCR, and TCRdb's table has in-frame clones only and misses some. The repertoire holds about 150,000 clones, roughly 81% seen once, with more than 4% in the top ten. Sequencing was carried out using PBMCs. These receptors originate from a girl aged 10 to 17 in good health and CMV-seropositive.

The chain employs TRBV9 and TRBJ1-1, with D possibly being TRBD1 (6 bases). This CDR3 is 14 amino acids long. V lost 0 bases and J lost 4, with 10 bases in between. Germline V gene sequence: CDR1 SGDLS, CDR2 YYNGEE. The CDR3 protein is CASSVAVGGTEAFF. DNA of the CDR3: TGTGCCAGCAGCGTAGCTGTAGGGGGCACTGAAGCTTTCTTT.

J is TRBJ2-7 and V is TRBV7-9; D not certain. The CDR3 runs to 14 residues. From germline, CDR1 is SEHNR and CDR2 FQNEAQ (reference sequence). Trimming took off 5 bases at V and 4 bases at J, with 15 bases between the two ends. Here the CDR3 reads CASSLAASPYEQYF. In nucleotides, the CDR3 is TGTGCCAGCAGCCTCGCGGCCTCACCTTACGAGCAGTACTTC.

This clone was seen only once. The CDR3 coding sequence is TGTGCCAGCAGCTTAGGGGGGGGGACTGAAGCTTTCTTT. This codes for CASSLGGGTEAFF. The V call is TRBV7-3, the J call TRBJ1-1; TRBD1 might be the D (5 bases). Germline assignment: CDR1 SGHTA and CDR2 FQGTGA. CDR3 length equals 13 residues. V lost 2 bases and J 5 bases, leaving 9 bases between the germline ends.

The chain links TRBV10-1 to TRBJ1-6, with D uncertain. V dropped 6 bases and J dropped 10 bases, with 13 bases sitting between them. Germline CDR1 WNHNN, CDR2 SYGVQD (reference sequence). The CDR3 covers 13 residues. The CDR3 is CASSKQVSSPLHF. CDR3 coding DNA: TGCGCCAGCAGCAAGCAGGTATCATCACCCCTCCACTTT.

The V and J genes are TRBV7-2 and TRBJ2-5; D gene ambiguous. Trimming took off 2 bases at V and 5 bases at J, with 6 bases between the two ends. This CDR3 spans 12 amino acids. Germline V gives CDR1 SGHTA, CDR2 FQGNSA. The CDR3 bases are TGTGCCAGCAGCTTATTCGGGGAGACCCAGTACTTC. As protein: CASSLFGETQYF.

The chain joins TRBV29-1 to TRBJ1-1; 12 bases are shared with TRBD1. With V trimmed by 4 bases and J by 3 bases, 9 bases remained unmatched. Germline CDR1 is SQVTM and CDR2 is ANQGSEA. This CDR3 spans 16 amino acids. The CDR3 is CSVGGGTGGLYTEAFF. The CDR3, as DNA: TGCAGCGTTGGAGGAGGGACAGGGGGCTTGTACACTGAAGCTTTCTTT. The full variable domain, its missing parts supplied by reference TRBV29-1 and TRBJ1-1, is SAVISQKPSRDICQRGTSLTIQCQVDSQVTMMFWYRQQPGQSLTLIATANQGSEATYESGFVIDKFPISRPNLTFSTLTVSNMSPEDSSIYLCSVGGGTGGLYTEAFFGQGTRLTVV.

The V and J genes are TRBV7-6 and TRBJ1-1; weak D call: TRBD1 (6 bases). V shed 4 bases and J shed 1 base, with 10 bases lying between them. The CDR3 runs to 14 residues. CDR1 and CDR2 from the germline V gene are SGHVS and FNYEAQ. CDR3 protein: CASSSDSWNTEAFF. DNA for the CDR3: TGTGCCAGCAGCTCGGACAGTTGGAACACTGAAGCTTTCTTT. The complete variable domain, with remaining parts taken from reference TRBV7-6 and TRBJ1-1, reads GAGVSQSPRYKVTKRGQDVALRCDPISGHVSLYWYRQALGQGPEFLTYFNYEAQQDKSGLPNDRFSAERPEGSISTLTIQRTEQRDSAMYRCASSSDSWNTEAFFGQGTRLTVV.

The chain recombines TRBV5-3 with TRBJ2-3; 11 nucleotides line up with TRBD2. TRBV5-3 is an ORF, and what it does is uncertain. CDR3 size: 16 residues. V trimming: 2 bases; J trimming: 6 bases; junction bases outside the gene matches: 8. In nucleotides, the CDR3 is TGTGCCAGAAGCTTTCCCCTAGCGGGGGGAAGGGATACGCAGTATTTT. Its protein is CARSFPLAGGRDTQYF.

The CDR3 DNA reads TGTGCCAGCAGCCCGGACAGGGAGGACGGCTACACCTTC. Its translation is CASSPDREDGYTF. The chain recombines TRBV7-9 with TRBJ1-2; TRBD1 matches at 8 bases. J was trimmed by 8 bases and V by 5 bases; bases with no gene match: 7. CDR1 is SEHNR and CDR2 is FQNEAQ in the germline V gene (reference sequence). The CDR3 covers 13 residues.

V usage is TRBV11-3 and J usage is TRBJ1-1; the D gene is possibly TRBD1 (6 bases). The CDR3 runs 19 residues. V dropped 4 bases and J dropped 4 bases, with 28 bases sitting between them. From germline, CDR1 is SGHNT and CDR2 YENEEA. CDR3 bases: TGTGCCAGCAGCTCTGGTGGTTTTGGGGGCGAATCGTGGAGCACTGAAGCTTTCTTT. It translates to CASSSGGFGGESWSTEAFF.